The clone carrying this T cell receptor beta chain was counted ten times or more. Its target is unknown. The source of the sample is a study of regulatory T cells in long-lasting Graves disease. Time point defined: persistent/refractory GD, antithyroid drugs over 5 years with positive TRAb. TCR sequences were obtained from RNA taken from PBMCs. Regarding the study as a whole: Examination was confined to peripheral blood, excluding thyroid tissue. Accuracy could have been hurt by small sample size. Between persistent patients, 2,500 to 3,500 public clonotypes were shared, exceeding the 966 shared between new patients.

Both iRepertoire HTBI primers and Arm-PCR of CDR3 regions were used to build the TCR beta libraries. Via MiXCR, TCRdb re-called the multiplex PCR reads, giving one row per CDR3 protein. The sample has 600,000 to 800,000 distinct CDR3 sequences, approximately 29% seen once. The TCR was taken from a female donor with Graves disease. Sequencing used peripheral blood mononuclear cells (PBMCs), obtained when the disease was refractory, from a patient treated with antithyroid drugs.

The CDR3 sequence: CASSLGKGWNTF. The CDR3 DNA follows: TGTGCCAGCAGCTTAGGGAAGGGGTGGAACACCTTC. This sequence joins TRBV11-2 and TRBJ1-2; the D gene is possibly TRBD1 (5 bases). V was cut by 1 base and J by 12 bases, with 12 bases left in between. Germline V gene data show CDR1 as SGHAT and CDR2 as FQNNGV. The CDR3 sequence is 12 residues long.